This TCR beta chain was documented in a study of shared clonotypes between healthy human individuals. Findings and limits, study-wide: Memory subsets generally showed lower estimated richness than naive subsets.

Regarding this clone: The antigen remains undetermined.

Repertoires were generated with immunoSEQ multiplex PCR, while TCRdb's copy carries only in-frame clones and drops some. The sample shows 2 million to 3 million clones, roughly 92% of them seen only once. Sequencing was done on a sample of naive CD4+ T cells sorted from blood. Specified subset: CD45RA+ positively selected. The TCR was taken from a man between 18 and 35 years old in good health.

The CDR3 DNA sequence: TGCGCCAGCAGCGATGGAGGGACGACAGGGGTCGGCTATGGCTACACCTTC. It encodes CASSDGGTTGVGYGYTF. The chain couples TRBV5-1 to TRBJ1-2; 8 nucleotides match TRBD1. The CDR3 sequence is 17 residues long. V shed 4 bases, J shed 4 bases, and the junction held 15 bases outside the gene matches. From germline, CDR1 is SGHRS and CDR2 YFSETQ.